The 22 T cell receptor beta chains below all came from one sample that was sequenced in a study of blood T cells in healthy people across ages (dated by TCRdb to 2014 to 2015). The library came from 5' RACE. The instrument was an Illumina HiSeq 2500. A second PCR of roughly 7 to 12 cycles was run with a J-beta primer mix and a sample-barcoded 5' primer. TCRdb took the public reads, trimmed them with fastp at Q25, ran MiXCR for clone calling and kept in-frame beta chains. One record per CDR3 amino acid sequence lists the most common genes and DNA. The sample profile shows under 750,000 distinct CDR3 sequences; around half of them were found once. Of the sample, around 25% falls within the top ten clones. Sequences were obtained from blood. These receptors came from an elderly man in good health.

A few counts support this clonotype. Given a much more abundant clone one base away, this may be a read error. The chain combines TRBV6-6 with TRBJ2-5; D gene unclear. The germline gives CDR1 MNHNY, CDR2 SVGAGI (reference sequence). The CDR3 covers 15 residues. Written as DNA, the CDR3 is TGTGCCAGCAGTTACTCGGGTGGCAGCCAAGAGGCCCAGTACTTC. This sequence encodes CASSYSGGSQEAQYF.

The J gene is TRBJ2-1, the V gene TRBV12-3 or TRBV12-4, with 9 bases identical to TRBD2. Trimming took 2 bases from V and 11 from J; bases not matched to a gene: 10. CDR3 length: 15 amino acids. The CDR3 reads CASSLRSSGEGKQFF. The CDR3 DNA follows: TGTGCCAGCAGTTTAAGATCTAGCGGGGAGGGTAAGCAGTTCTTC.

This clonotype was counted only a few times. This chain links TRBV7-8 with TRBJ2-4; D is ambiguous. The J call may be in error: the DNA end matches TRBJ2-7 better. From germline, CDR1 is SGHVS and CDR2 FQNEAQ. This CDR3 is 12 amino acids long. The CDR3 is CASSFYGDEQYF. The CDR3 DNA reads TGTGCCAGCAGCTTCTATGGAGACGAGCAGTACTTC.

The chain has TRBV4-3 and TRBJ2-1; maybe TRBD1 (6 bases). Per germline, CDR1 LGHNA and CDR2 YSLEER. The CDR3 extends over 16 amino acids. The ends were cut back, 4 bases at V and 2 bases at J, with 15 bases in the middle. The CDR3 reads CASSRSPDSAYNEQFF. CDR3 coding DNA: TGCGCCAGCAGCCGTTCACCGGACAGTGCCTACAATGAGCAGTTCTTC.

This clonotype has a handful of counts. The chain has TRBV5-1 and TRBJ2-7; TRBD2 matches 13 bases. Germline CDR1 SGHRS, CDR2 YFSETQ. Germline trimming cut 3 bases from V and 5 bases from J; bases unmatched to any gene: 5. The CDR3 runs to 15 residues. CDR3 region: CASSWGTSGMDEQYF. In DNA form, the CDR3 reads TGCGCCAGCAGCTGGGGGACTAGCGGGATGGACGAGCAGTACTTC.

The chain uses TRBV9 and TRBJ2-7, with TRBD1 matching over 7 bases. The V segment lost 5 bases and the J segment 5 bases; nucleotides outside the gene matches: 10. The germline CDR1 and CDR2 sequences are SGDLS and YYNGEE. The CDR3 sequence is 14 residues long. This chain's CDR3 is CASSSRQGVDEQYF. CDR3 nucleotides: TGTGCCAGCAGTTCGAGACAGGGAGTTGACGAGCAGTACTTC.

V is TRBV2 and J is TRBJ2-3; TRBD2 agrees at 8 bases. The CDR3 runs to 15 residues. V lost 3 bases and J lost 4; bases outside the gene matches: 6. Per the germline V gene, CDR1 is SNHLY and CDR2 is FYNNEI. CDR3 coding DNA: TGTGCCAGCAGTGAGCGGGCGGGGGGATCAGATACGCAGTATTTT. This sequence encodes CASSERAGGSDTQYF.

As DNA, the CDR3 is TGCAGTGCTAGACCCCGGGACAGGGTCGGCTATGGCTACACCTTC. The encoded protein is CSARPRDRVGYGYTF. The chain joins TRBV20-1 to TRBJ1-2; the match to TRBD1 covers 9 bases. V lost 2 bases and J lost 4; bases outside the gene matches: 8. The CDR3 spans 15 residues. CDR1 and CDR2 (germline): DFQATT, SNEGSKA (reference sequence).

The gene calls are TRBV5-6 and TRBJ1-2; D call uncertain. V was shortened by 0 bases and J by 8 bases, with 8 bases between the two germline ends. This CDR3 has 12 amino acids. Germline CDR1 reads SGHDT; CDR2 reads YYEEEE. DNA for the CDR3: TGTGCCAGCAGCTTGGATCCCCTGGGCTACACCTTC. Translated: CASSLDPLGYTF. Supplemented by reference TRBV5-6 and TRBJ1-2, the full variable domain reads DAGVTQSPTHLIKTRGQQVTLRCSPKSGHDTVSWYQQALGQGPQFIFQYYEEEERQRGNFPDRFSGHQFPNYSSELNVNALLLGDSALYLCASSLDPLGYTFGSGTRLTVV.

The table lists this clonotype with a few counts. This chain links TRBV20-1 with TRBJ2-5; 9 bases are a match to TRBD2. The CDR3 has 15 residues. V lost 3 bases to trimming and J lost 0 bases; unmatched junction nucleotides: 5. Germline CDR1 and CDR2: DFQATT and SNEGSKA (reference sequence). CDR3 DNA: TGCAGTGCTAGTAGCCCTAGCGGGGACCAAGAGACCCAGTACTTC. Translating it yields CSASSPSGDQETQYF.

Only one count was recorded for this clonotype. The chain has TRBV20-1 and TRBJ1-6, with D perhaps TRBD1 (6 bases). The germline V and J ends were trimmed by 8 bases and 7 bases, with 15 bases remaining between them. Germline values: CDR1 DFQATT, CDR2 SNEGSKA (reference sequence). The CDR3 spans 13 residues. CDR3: CSPPIGGNSPLHF. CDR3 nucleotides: TGCAGTCCTCCCATTGGGGGCAATTCACCCCTCCACTTT.

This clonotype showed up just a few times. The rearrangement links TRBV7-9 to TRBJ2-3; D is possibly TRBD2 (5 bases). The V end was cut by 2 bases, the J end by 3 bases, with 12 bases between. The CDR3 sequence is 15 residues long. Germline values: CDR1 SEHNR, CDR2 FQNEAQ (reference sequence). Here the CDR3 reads CASSLRDGETDTQYF. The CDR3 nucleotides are TGTGCCAGCAGCTTACGCGATGGGGAGACAGATACGCAGTATTTT.

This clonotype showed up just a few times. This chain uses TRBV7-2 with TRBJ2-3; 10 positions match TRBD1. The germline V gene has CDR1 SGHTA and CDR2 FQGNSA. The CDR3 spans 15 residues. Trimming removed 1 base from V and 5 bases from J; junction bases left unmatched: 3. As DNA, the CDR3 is TGTGCCAGCAGCTTAGTGGGACAGGGGTTAGATACGCAGTATTTT. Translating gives CASSLVGQGLDTQYF.

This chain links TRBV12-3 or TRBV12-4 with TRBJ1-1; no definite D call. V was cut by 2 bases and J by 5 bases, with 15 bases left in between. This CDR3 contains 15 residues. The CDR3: CASSLSAEGPTEAFF. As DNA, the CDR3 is TGTGCCAGCAGTTTATCGGCGGAAGGGCCAACTGAAGCTTTCTTT.

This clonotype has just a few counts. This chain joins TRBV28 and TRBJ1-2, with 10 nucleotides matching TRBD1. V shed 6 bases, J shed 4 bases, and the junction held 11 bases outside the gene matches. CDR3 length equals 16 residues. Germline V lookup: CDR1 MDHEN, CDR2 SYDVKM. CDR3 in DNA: TGTGCCAGCAGGGGCTTACGGGACAGGGGTTCCTATGGCTACACCTTC. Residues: CASRGLRDRGSYGYTF.

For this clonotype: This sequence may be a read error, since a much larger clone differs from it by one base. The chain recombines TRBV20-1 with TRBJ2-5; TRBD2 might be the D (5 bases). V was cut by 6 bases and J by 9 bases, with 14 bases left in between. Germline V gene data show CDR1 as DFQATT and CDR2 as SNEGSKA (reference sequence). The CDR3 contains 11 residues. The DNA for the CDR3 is TGCAGTGCCCATTGGTCGGAGGCCCAGTACTTC. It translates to CSAHWSEAQYF.

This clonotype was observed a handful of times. The DNA of the CDR3 is TGTGCCAGCAGCTTATGGCATTATACGGGAGGGGTCGATGAGCAGTTCTTC. As protein: CASSLWHYTGGVDEQFF. The J gene is TRBJ2-1, the V gene TRBV7-9; 8 bases align to TRBD2. After removal of 2 bases from V and 8 bases from J, the junction contained 14 bases not matched to a gene. The V gene's germline CDR1 is SEHNR and CDR2 FQNEAQ (reference sequence). The CDR3 consists of 17 residues. Based on the CDR3 plus reference TRBV7-9 and TRBJ2-1, the full variable domain is DTGVSQNPRHKITKRGQNVTFRCDPISEHNRLYWYRQTLGQGPEFLTYFQNEAQLEKSRLLSDRFSAERPKGSFSTLEIQRTEQGDSAMYLCASSLWHYTGGVDEQFFGPGTRLTVL.

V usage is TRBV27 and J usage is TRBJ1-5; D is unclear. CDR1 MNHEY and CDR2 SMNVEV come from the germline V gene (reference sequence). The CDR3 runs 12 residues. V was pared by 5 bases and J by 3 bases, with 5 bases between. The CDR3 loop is CASSTNNQPQHF. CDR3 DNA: TGTGCCAGCAGTACGAACAATCAGCCCCAGCATTTT.

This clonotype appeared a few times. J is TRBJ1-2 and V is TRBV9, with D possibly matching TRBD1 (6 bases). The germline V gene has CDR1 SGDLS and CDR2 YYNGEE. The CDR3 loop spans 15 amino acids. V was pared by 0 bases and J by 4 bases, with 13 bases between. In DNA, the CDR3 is TGTGCCAGCAGCGTAGCTACAGGGCGAAGCTATGGCTACACCTTC. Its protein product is CASSVATGRSYGYTF. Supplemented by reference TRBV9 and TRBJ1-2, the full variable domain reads DSGVTQTPKHLITATGQRVTLRCSPRSGDLSVYWYQQSLDQGLQFLIQYYNGEERAKGNILERFSAQQFPDLHSELNLSSLELGDSALYFCASSVATGRSYGYTFGSGTRLTVV.

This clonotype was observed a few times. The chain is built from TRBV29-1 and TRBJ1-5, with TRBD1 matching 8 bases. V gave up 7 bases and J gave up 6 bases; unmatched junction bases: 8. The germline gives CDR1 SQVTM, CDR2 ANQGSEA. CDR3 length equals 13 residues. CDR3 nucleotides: TGCAGCGCCTCCGGGACAGGAGGTCAGCCCCAGCATTTT. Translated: CSASGTGGQPQHF.

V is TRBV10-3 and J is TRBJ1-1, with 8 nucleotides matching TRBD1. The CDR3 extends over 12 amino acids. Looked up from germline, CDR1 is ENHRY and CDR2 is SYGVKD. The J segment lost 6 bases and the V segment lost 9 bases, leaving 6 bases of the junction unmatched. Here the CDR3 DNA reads TGTGCCATAGAAGACAGGGGAGCTGAAGCTTTCTTT. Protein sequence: CAIEDRGAEAFF.

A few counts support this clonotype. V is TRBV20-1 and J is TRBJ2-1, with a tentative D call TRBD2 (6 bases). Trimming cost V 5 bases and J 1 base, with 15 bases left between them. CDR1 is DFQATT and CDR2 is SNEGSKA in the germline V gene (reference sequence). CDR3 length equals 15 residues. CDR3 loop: CSAHLRDLSYNEQFF. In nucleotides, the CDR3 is TGCAGTGCTCATCTCCGGGACTTGTCCTACAATGAGCAGTTCTTC.